Detailed here is one T cell receptor beta chain. As yet, its antigen is unknown. This entry is derived from a study of T cell responses to AZD1222 COVID-19 vaccine. Whole-study results and caveats: Spike-specific TCR breadth and depth were elevated following two AZD1222 doses. Donors in the cohort were predominantly white British and more often female, and clonal diversity was possibly underestimated. Repertoire samples came only from after the peak T cell response. Spike as a whole was targeted by vaccine-associated CD4 TCRs, dominant at 160-218 and 743-854.

CDR1 is SGDLS, CDR2 YYNGEE, per germline. The V end was cut by 2 bases, the J end by 3 bases, with 10 bases between. This CDR3 spans 14 amino acids. Produced via immunoSEQ multiplex PCR; TCRdb's table is partial and in-frame only. The data show around 130,000 clones, 90% to 95% seen once. The chain is built from TRBV9 and TRBJ2-3, with D perhaps matching TRBD1 (6 bases). The sequences come from peripheral blood, collected 28 days after the second AZD1222 dose. This receptor was obtained from an adult who received the AZD1222 COVID-19 vaccine. The CDR3 protein is CASSVGDMTDTQYF. CDR3 DNA: TGTGCCAGCAGCGTGGGGGACATGACAGATACGCAGTATTTT.